Listed below are T cell receptor beta chains from one sample, sequenced in a study of blood T cell repertoires in COVID-19. The protocol was immunoSEQ multiplex PCR, while the TCRdb copy is restricted to in-frame clones and leaves out a portion. The sample contains 150,000 or so clones, 85% of which appear only once. The sequenced material came from peripheral blood. Receptor source: a woman in her forties or fifties with COVID-19, enrolled during active disease. Each CDR3 is given with its conserved first and last residue. For some rows the clone size is stated as once, few or many, or as a class when expanded; others skip it.

v_gene | abundance | CDR3aa
TRBV5-4 | . | CASSLASGGANSNTQYF
TRBV4-1 | once | CASSHTMTSGGAYEQYF
TRBV5-4 | . | CASSPGTGNTEAFF
TRBV12-3/TRBV12-4 | . | CASSTQVNQPQHF
TRBV30 | . | CAWGGQGNSPLHF
TRBV7-9 | . | CASSQQGIGQPQHF
TRBV6-5 | . | CASTAGAVDYGYTF
TRBV30 | . | CAWSVQGPAIGGELFF
TRBV21-1 | . | CASSKSTLPNEQFF
TRBV3-1/TRBV3-2 | . | CASSQQRLVAEQFF
TRBV5-1 | . | CASSRSPDRNTGELFF
TRBV19 | . | CASRTAGTSIETQYF
TRBV7-7 | few | CASSPALGGLDTGELFF
TRBV6-5 | . | CATSPGQPQYF
TRBV28 | . | CASSVGWFKGAYNEQFF
TRBV4-1 | . | CASSRMLSRGAPSTDTQYF